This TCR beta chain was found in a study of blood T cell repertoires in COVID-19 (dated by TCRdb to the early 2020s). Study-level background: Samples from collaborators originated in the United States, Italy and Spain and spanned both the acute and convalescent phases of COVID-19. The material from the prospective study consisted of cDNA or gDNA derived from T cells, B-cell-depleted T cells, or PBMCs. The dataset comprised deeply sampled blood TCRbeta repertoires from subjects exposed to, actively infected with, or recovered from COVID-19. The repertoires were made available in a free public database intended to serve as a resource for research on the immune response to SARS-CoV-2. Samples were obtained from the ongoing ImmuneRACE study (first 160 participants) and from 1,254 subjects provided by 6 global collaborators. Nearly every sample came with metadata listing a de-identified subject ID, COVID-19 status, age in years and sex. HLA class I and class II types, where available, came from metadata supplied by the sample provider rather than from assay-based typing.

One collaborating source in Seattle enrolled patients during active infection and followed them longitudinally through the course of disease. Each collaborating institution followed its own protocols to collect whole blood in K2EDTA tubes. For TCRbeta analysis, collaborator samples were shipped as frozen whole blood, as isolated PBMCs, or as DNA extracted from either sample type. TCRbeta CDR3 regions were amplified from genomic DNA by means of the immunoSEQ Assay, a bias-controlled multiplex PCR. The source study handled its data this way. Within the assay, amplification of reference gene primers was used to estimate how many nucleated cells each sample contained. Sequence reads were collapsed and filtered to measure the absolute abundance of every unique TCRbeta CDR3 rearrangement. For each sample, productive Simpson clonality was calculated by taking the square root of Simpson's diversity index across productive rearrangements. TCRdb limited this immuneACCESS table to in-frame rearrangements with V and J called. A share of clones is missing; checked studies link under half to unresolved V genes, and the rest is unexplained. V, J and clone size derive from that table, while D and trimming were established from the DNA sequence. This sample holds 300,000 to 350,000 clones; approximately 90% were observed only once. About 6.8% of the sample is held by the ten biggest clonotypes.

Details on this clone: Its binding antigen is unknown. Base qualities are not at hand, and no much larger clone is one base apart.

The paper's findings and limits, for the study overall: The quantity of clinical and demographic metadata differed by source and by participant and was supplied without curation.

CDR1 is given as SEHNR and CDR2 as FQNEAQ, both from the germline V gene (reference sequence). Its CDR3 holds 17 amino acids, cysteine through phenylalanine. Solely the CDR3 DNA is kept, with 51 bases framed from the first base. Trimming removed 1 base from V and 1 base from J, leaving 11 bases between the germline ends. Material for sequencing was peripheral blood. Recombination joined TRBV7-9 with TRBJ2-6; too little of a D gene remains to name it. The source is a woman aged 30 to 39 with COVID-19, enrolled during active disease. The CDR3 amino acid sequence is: CASSLGLSFSGANVLTF. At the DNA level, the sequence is TGTGCCAGCAGCTTAGGGCTCAGTTTTTCTGGGGCCAACGTCCTGACTTTC.